The T cell receptor beta chain under discussion was sequenced for a study of T cell responses to AZD1222 COVID-19 vaccine. Study outcomes and limitations: Donors in the cohort were predominantly white British and more often female, and clonal diversity was possibly underestimated.

The CDR3 has 14 amino acids. Trimming pared 6 bases from V and 11 bases from J, leaving 22 bases between. The V gene's germline CDR1 is SNHLY and CDR2 FYNNEI. About this clone itself: No antigen is known for it.

The repertoire was sequenced with immunoSEQ multiplex PCR; TCRdb's copy has only in-frame clones and lacks some. The data contain roughly 90,000 clones, 75% to 90% of them seen just once; the ten biggest clones take up more than 2%. The receptor comes from an adult who received the AZD1222 COVID-19 vaccine. Specimen: peripheral blood, collected 28 days after the second AZD1222 dose. The chain carries TRBV2 and TRBJ1-1, with D unclear. CDR3 amino acids: CASRQTDSQAGAFF. In DNA, the CDR3 is TGTGCCAGCAGACAGACCGATTCCCAAGCCGGGGCTTTCTTT.